This entry lists 8 T cell receptor beta chains sequenced from one sample in a study of blood T cell repertoires in COVID-19. TCRdb's table, derived via immunoSEQ multiplex PCR, lists solely in-frame clones and lacks some. Among around 80,000 clones listed, about 82% were seen once. Sequencing was performed on peripheral blood. The receptors were gathered from a man between 50 and 59 years old with COVID-19, enrolled during active disease.

The rearrangement links TRBV6-5 to TRBJ2-2; 7 bases map to TRBD2. This CDR3 contains 15 residues. The ends lost 6 bases at V and 1 base at J; junction bases unmatched: 5. Germline loops: CDR1 MNHEY, CDR2 SVGAGI. The CDR3 is CASSRASGNTGELFF. The CDR3 DNA is TGTGCCAGCAGCCGGGCTAGCGGGAACACCGGGGAGCTGTTTTTT.

The V and J genes are TRBV19 and TRBJ2-3, with 11 bases fitting TRBD2. The CDR3 totals 17 residues. V dropped 6 bases and J dropped 0; count of bases not matched to a gene: 8. The germline V gene encodes CDR1 LNHDA and CDR2 SQIVND (reference sequence). The CDR3, as DNA: TGTGCCAGTAGCCCCCTCTGGACTAGCGGGAGCACAGATACGCAGTATTTT. Amino acids: CASSPLWTSGSTDTQYF. The variable domain in full, with the rest retrieved from reference TRBV19 and TRBJ2-3, is DGGITQSPKYLFRKEGQNVTLSCEQNLNHDAMYWYRQDPGQGLRLIYYSQIVNDFQKGDIAEGYSVSREKKESFPLTVTSAQKNPTAFYLCASSPLWTSGSTDTQYFGPGTRLTVL.

This chain uses TRBV28 with TRBJ1-3, with unresolved D. The CDR3 consists of 15 residues. In germline, CDR1 is MDHEN, CDR2 SYDVKM. V was cut by 7 bases and J by 0 bases, with 13 bases left in between. This CDR3 reads CASTSPRFSGNTIYF. The CDR3, as DNA: TGTGCCAGCACCTCCCCGAGGTTCTCTGGAAACACCATATATTTT. The full variable domain, completed using reference TRBV28 and TRBJ1-3, is DVKVTQSSRYLVKRTGEKVFLECVQDMDHENMFWYRQDPGLGLRLIYFSYDVKMKEKGDIPEGYSVSREKKERFSLILESASTNQTSMYLCASTSPRFSGNTIYFGEGSWLTVV.

This clone was observed a single time. The chain has TRBV30 and TRBJ1-3; the D gene is possibly TRBD1 (5 bases). The CDR3 consists of 13 residues. The germline CDR1 and CDR2 sequences are GTSNPN and SVGIG (reference sequence). Between the trimmed V and J ends, which lost 5 bases and 0 bases, there was a span of 8 bases. CDR3 nucleotide sequence: TGTGCCTGGCCGGACATCTCTGGAAACACCATATATTTT. Translated, it gives CAWPDISGNTIYF. Full variable domain (rest looked up from reference TRBV30 and TRBJ1-3): SQTIHQWPATLVQPVGSPLSLECTVEGTSNPNLYWYRQAAGRGLQLLFYSVGIGQISSEVPQNLSASRPQDRQFILSSKKLLLSDSGFYLCAWPDISGNTIYFGEGSWLTVV.

The V call is TRBV14, the J call TRBJ2-6, with D perhaps matching TRBD1 (5 bases). V was shortened by 2 bases and J by 3 bases, with 11 bases between the two germline ends. This CDR3 region has 16 residues. CDR1 and CDR2 (germline): SGHDN, FVKESK. CDR3 region: CASSQFKGFGANVLTF. Here the CDR3 DNA reads TGTGCCAGCAGCCAATTTAAGGGGTTTGGGGCCAACGTCCTGACTTTC.

The chain employs TRBV18 and TRBJ2-7; D gene uncertain. Germline-derived CDR1 and CDR2 are KGHSH and LQKENI. This CDR3 is built from 12 residues. Trimming took off 4 bases at V and 3 bases at J, with 7 bases between the two ends. CDR3 nucleotides: TGTGCCAGCTCACTATTAAACTACGAGCAGTACTTC. Protein product: CASSLLNYEQYF.

This clone is judged large. The gene calls are TRBV2 and TRBJ1-2; D is undetermined. Germline V CDR1 and CDR2: SNHLY, FYNNEI. V was pared by 1 base and J by 4 bases, with 7 bases between. The CDR3 contains 13 residues. The CDR3 here is CASSEGEGYGYTF. CDR3 nucleotide sequence: TGTGCCAGCAGTGAAGGAGAGGGCTATGGCTACACCTTC.

This chain connects TRBV6-6 to TRBJ1-1; D is undetermined. The CDR3 length is 14 residues. Germline V gene data show CDR1 as MNHNY and CDR2 as SVGAGI (reference sequence). Between the trimmed V and J ends, which lost 4 bases and 0 bases, there was a span of 9 bases. The CDR3 loop is CASSLTPMNTEAFF. CDR3 nucleotide sequence: TGTGCCAGCAGTTTAACACCGATGAACACTGAAGCTTTCTTT.